One sample yielded the 4 T cell receptor beta chains listed below, sequenced in a study of blood T cells in healthy people across ages. A second about 6 to 12 cycle PCR used barcoded and J-beta primers. TCRdb reprocessed the 5' RACE reads via MiXCR and lists one record per CDR3 protein. The sample contains about 1.7 million distinct CDR3 sequences, roughly 28% of which appear only once. Sequences were obtained from blood. These TCRs come from a woman in her thirties in good health.

The V call is TRBV27, the J call TRBJ2-7, with 7 bases matching TRBD1. Germline loops: CDR1 MNHEY, CDR2 SMNVEV (reference sequence). The CDR3 extends over 13 amino acids. V shed 8 bases, J shed 3 bases, and the junction held 7 bases outside the gene matches. The CDR3 bases are TGTGCCAGCGGGAGACAGGGTTTCTACGAGCAGTACTTC. Translated: CASGRQGFYEQYF.

The V and J genes are TRBV6-2 or TRBV6-3 and TRBJ1-5; no reliable D call. Germline CDR1 reads MNHEY; CDR2 reads SVGEGT. V was shortened by 2 bases and J by 4 bases, with 9 bases between the two germline ends. The CDR3 runs 14 residues. CDR3: CASSYLGWNQPQHF. CDR3 in DNA: TGTGCCAGCAGTTACCTGGGCTGGAATCAGCCCCAGCATTTT.

The chain recombines TRBV15 with TRBJ1-2; 7 nucleotides line up with TRBD1. Germline V gene sequence: CDR1 LNHNV, CDR2 YYDKDF (reference sequence). The CDR3 spans 15 residues. The V gene end was trimmed by 0 bases and the J gene end by 1 base; junction bases not matched to a gene: 2. Here the CDR3 reads CATSRDRGRNYGYTF. The DNA of the CDR3 is TGTGCCACCAGCAGAGATAGGGGGCGTAACTATGGCTACACCTTC.

The gene calls are TRBV11-2 and TRBJ2-3, with a tentative D call TRBD1 (5 bases). Germline CDR1 is SGHAT and CDR2 is FQNNGV. Trimming took 4 bases from V and 3 from J, leaving 20 bases between them. This CDR3 is 17 amino acids long. The CDR3 DNA reads TGTGCCAGCAGCTCCGGTCCAGGGCAGTTTACTACAGATACGCAGTATTTT. This codes for CASSSGPGQFTTDTQYF.